Each of the 30 T cell receptor beta chains below was sequenced from the same sample in a study of regulatory T cells in long-lasting Graves disease. The time point was: persistent/refractory GD, antithyroid drugs over 5 years with positive TRAb. Isolated PBMC RNA provided the starting material for the TCR library. HTBI primers from iRepertoire and Arm-PCR of CDR3 regions yielded the TCR beta libraries. Using its own MiXCR run on the multiplex PCR reads, TCRdb lists one record per CDR3 protein. The sample carries some 430,000 distinct CDR3 sequences, 20% to 25% recorded once. Sample: peripheral blood mononuclear cells (PBMCs), taken when the disease was refractory, from a patient treated with antithyroid drugs. These receptors were collected from a female donor with Graves disease.

The V call is TRBV20-1, the J call TRBJ2-7, with 14 bases lining up with TRBD2. This CDR3 region has 11 residues. Germline values: CDR1 DFQATT, CDR2 SNEGSKA (reference sequence). The CDR3 region has the DNA TGCTCGGGACTAGCGGGAGTCGAGCAGTACTTC. It codes for CSGLAGVEQYF.

This clonotype was found a few times. The V and J genes are TRBV7-9 and TRBJ2-7, with 7 bases that match TRBD1. This CDR3 has 15 amino acids. The ends lost 4 bases at V and 2 bases at J; junction bases unmatched: 8. Germline lookup yields CDR1 SEHNR and CDR2 FQNEAQ (reference sequence). The CDR3 bases are TGTGCCAGCAGCTCGACAGGGAAGGACACCTACGAGCAGTACTTC. It encodes CASSSTGKDTYEQYF.

This clonotype was seen ten or more times. The chain employs TRBV7-9 and TRBJ1-2; D gene unclear. Germline CDR1 is SEHNR and CDR2 is FQNEAQ (reference sequence). The V and J ends lost 1 base and 1 base respectively, with 10 bases between them. The CDR3 extends over 15 amino acids. CDR3 sequence (DNA): TGTGCCAGCAGCTTAGGGAGAAGTCTTAACTATGGCTACACCTTC. It specifies CASSLGRSLNYGYTF.

The rearrangement links TRBV12-3 or TRBV12-4 to TRBJ1-5; TRBD1 matches at 8 bases. This CDR3 comprises 14 residues. The trim removed 5 bases at V and 6 bases at J, leaving 6 bases unmatched. CDR3 sequence (DNA): TGTGCCAGCAGTCGCGACAGGGGAAGTCAGCCCCAGCATTTT. It translates to CASSRDRGSQPQHF.

The table lists this clonotype with a few counts. The rearrangement uses TRBV24-1 and TRBJ1-2; D call uncertain. V was clipped by 0 bases and J by 5 bases, with 21 bases between them. CDR3 length: 18 amino acids. Germline V gene lookup returns CDR1 KGHDR and CDR2 SFDVKD. As DNA, the CDR3 is TGTGCCACCAGTGATTTGCCGAACCCTCGCCGTTCTATATATGGCTACACCTTC. Amino acid sequence: CATSDLPNPRRSIYGYTF.

The chain joins TRBV30 to TRBJ1-6, with TRBD1 as a possible D gene (5 bases). Trimming removed 8 bases at V and 0 bases at J, with 8 bases between. The length of the CDR3 is 13 residues. In germline, CDR1 is GTSNPN, CDR2 SVGIG (reference sequence). CDR3 protein: CAGDSSYNSPLHF. The DNA for the CDR3 is TGTGCCGGCGACAGCTCCTATAATTCACCCCTCCACTTT.

The rearrangement uses TRBV5-6 and TRBJ1-1, with unresolved D. The CDR3 loop spans 13 amino acids. The V end was cut by 0 bases, the J end by 7 bases, with 10 bases between. The germline V gene encodes CDR1 SGHDT and CDR2 YYEEEE. CDR3 residues: CASSLGGPNEAFF. CDR3 DNA: TGTGCCAGCAGCTTGGGAGGACCCAATGAAGCTTTCTTT. Full variable domain (outside the CDR3, taken from reference TRBV5-6 and TRBJ1-1): DAGVTQSPTHLIKTRGQQVTLRCSPKSGHDTVSWYQQALGQGPQFIFQYYEEEERQRGNFPDRFSGHQFPNYSSELNVNALLLGDSALYLCASSLGGPNEAFFGQGTRLTVV.

This clonotype was counted a few times. The V and J genes are TRBV3-1 and TRBJ1-1; maybe TRBD1 (5 bases). The CDR3 consists of 15 residues. Trimming took 7 bases from V and 5 from J, leaving 20 bases between them. The germline V gene encodes CDR1 LGHDT and CDR2 YNNKEL (reference sequence). The CDR3 sequence is CASTFSGARRTEAFF. The CDR3 region has the DNA TGTGCCAGCACCTTCTCCGGGGCGAGGAGGACTGAAGCTTTCTTT. Supplemented by reference TRBV3-1 and TRBJ1-1, the full variable domain reads DTAVSQTPKYLVTQMGNDKSIKCEQNLGHDTMYWYKQDSKKFLKIMFSYNNKELIINETVPNRFSPKSPDKAHLNLHINSLELGDSAVYFCASTFSGARRTEAFFGQGTRLTVV.

This clonotype was recorded many times. The chain employs TRBV29-1 and TRBJ1-4; no clear D gene. CDR3 size: 12 residues. Germline values: CDR1 SQVTM, CDR2 ANQGSEA. V lost 3 bases to trimming and J lost 10 bases, with 12 bases between them. CDR3 loop: CSVEPPSGKLFF. The CDR3 coding sequence is TGCAGCGTTGAGCCCCCCTCGGGAAAACTGTTTTTT.

A few counts support this clonotype. The chain has TRBV6-2 or TRBV6-3 and TRBJ2-5; 7 bases agree with TRBD2. The germline gives CDR1 MNHEY, CDR2 SVGEGT. The CDR3 runs 14 residues. After removal of 2 bases from V and 4 bases from J, the junction contained 4 bases not matched to a gene. CDR3 bases: TGTGCCAGCAGTTACGAGTGGGAGGGAGAGACCCAGTACTTC. This gives the protein CASSYEWEGETQYF.

This clonotype was seen at least ten times. The chain employs TRBV11-3 and TRBJ2-7; 9 nucleotides align to TRBD2. Losses at the gene ends were 5 bases for V and 2 bases for J; bases not matched to a gene: 7. The CDR3 runs 15 residues. Germline V gene sequence: CDR1 SGHNT, CDR2 YENEEA. CDR3 region: CASSARGGATYEQYF. The CDR3 DNA reads TGTGCCAGCAGCGCGCGGGGGGGGGCCACCTACGAGCAGTACTTC.

The table lists this clonotype with a few counts. The chain recombines TRBV20-1 with TRBJ1-6; D is undetermined. Germline lookup yields CDR1 DFQATT and CDR2 SNEGSKA (reference sequence). Trimming left V 0 bases short and J 5 bases short, with 14 bases between. The CDR3 sequence is 16 residues long. The chain's CDR3 is CSARDPVKGNNSPLHF. The CDR3 DNA is TGCAGTGCTAGAGATCCGGTAAAAGGGAATAATTCACCCCTCCACTTT.

In its sample, this clonotype was seen a few times. V gene TRBV7-9 combines with J gene TRBJ2-7; perhaps TRBD1 as D (6 bases). From germline, CDR1 is SEHNR and CDR2 FQNEAQ (reference sequence). This CDR3 is built from 13 residues. Trimming removed 5 bases from V and 3 bases from J, with 11 bases in between. CDR3 nucleotide sequence: TGTGCCAGCAGCCAGGGGCCTTTCTACGAGCAGTACTTC. Translating it yields CASSQGPFYEQYF.

J is TRBJ2-7 and V is TRBV5-4; D unresolved. Germline V CDR1 and CDR2: SGHNT, YYREEE (reference sequence). The CDR3 has 14 residues. Trimming removed 0 bases from V and 5 bases from J, with 12 bases in between. Here the CDR3 reads CASSLGSLRDEQYF. In nucleotides, the CDR3 is TGTGCCAGCAGCTTGGGATCCCTTAGAGACGAGCAGTACTTC.

This clonotype was counted a few times. The chain employs TRBV12-3 or TRBV12-4 and TRBJ1-1; D unclear. The CDR3 length is 14 residues. The V and J ends lost 1 base and 0 bases respectively, with 6 bases between them. CDR3 sequence reads: CASSLGHMNTEAFF. In DNA form, the CDR3 reads TGTGCCAGCAGTTTAGGACATATGAACACTGAAGCTTTCTTT.

To note about this clonotype: In this CDR3 the conserved last residue, phenylalanine or tryptophan, is missing, so a read error is likely. This chain uses TRBV2 with TRBJ1-1; D not resolved. This CDR3 has 13 residues. The V gene's germline CDR1 is SNHLY and CDR2 FYNNEI. Trimming removed 5 bases at V and 0 bases at J, with 7 bases between. This CDR3 reads CASSFTVNTEAFS. CDR3 DNA sequence: TGTGCCAGCAGTTTCACAGTGAACACTGAAGCTTTCTCT.

This clonotype has a count of ten or more. The chain employs TRBV12-3 or TRBV12-4 and TRBJ1-1; 10 nucleotides match TRBD1. The V and J ends lost 3 bases and 1 base, in that order; junction bases with no gene match: 26. The CDR3 loop spans 23 amino acids. CDR3 sequence reads: CASSFGLHRDRGRNMTRNTEAFF. The CDR3 DNA reads as TGTGCCAGCAGTTTTGGTCTTCACAGAGACAGGGGGCGCAATATGACCCGGAACACTGAAGCTTTCTTT.

This clonotype was seen repeatedly, ten times or more. The genes are TRBV7-9 and TRBJ1-1; D gene uncertain. The CDR3 is made up of 13 amino acids. CDR1 SEHNR and CDR2 FQNEAQ come from the germline V gene (reference sequence). The V end lost 6 bases, the J end lost 6 bases, and 14 bases lay between the germline ends. CDR3 DNA: TGTGCCAGCAGTGGCAGTTTGCGCTCTGAAGCTTTCTTT. Protein: CASSGSLRSEAFF.

The CDR3 nucleotides are TGTGCCAGCAGTTTATGGTGGGGGGGACAAGAGACCCAGTACTTC. It encodes CASSLWWGGQETQYF. The gene calls are TRBV28 and TRBJ2-5, with 7 bases matching TRBD2. The V segment lost 0 bases and the J segment 2 bases; nucleotides outside the gene matches: 3. This CDR3 is built from 15 residues. Germline values: CDR1 MDHEN, CDR2 SYDVKM.

This clonotype was observed many times. The chain carries TRBV27 and TRBJ1-1; 8 bases match TRBD1. The V and J ends lost 3 bases and 4 bases, in that order; junction bases with no gene match: 7. This CDR3 comprises 15 residues. Germline values: CDR1 MNHEY, CDR2 SMNVEV (reference sequence). For the CDR3, the DNA is TGTGCCAGCAGTTTGATATCAGGGGGCGGCACTGAAGCTTTCTTT. It is translated as CASSLISGGGTEAFF.

This chain connects TRBV7-3 to TRBJ1-6; D possibly corresponds to TRBD1 (5 bases). Germline V gene data show CDR1 as SGHTA and CDR2 as FQGTGA. The CDR3 is 16 residues long. Trimming stripped 5 bases from V and 0 bases from J, with 11 bases between. The CDR3 coding sequence is TGTGCCAGCAGCCACGACAGCCGCTCCTATAATTCACCCCTCCACTTT. It specifies CASSHDSRSYNSPLHF. Full variable domain (outside the CDR3, taken from reference TRBV7-3 and TRBJ1-6): GAGVSQTPSNKVTEKGKYVELRCDPISGHTALYWYRQSLGQGPEFLIYFQGTGAADDSGLPNDRFFAVRPEGSVSTLKIQRTERGDSAVYLCASSHDSRSYNSPLHFGNGTRLTVT.

This clonotype was seen just once. V is TRBV20-1 and J is TRBJ2-3, with 8 bases matching TRBD2. This CDR3 has 15 amino acids. With 0 bases clipped from V and 4 bases from J, the junction kept 6 bases outside the gene matches. Germline V gives CDR1 DFQATT, CDR2 SNEGSKA (reference sequence). The CDR3 bases are TGCAGTGCTAGAGATCCTAGCGGGTGGGCAGATACGCAGTATTTT. It is translated as CSARDPSGWADTQYF.

V and J are TRBV6-1 and TRBJ2-2; 7 bases align to TRBD2. Germline CDR1 MNHNS, CDR2 SASEGT. This CDR3 comprises 18 residues. The trim removed 0 bases at V and 3 bases at J, leaving 10 bases unmatched. CDR3 in amino acids: CASSEARTSPVHTGELFF. Written as DNA, the CDR3 is TGTGCCAGCAGTGAAGCTAGGACTAGTCCAGTCCACACCGGGGAGCTGTTTTTT.

This clonotype was seen ten or more times. The V and J genes are TRBV6-2 or TRBV6-3 and TRBJ1-1; tentative D call: TRBD1 (5 bases). Germline V lookup: CDR1 MNHEY, CDR2 SVGEGT. Trimming took off 4 bases at V and 3 bases at J, with 12 bases between the two ends. The CDR3 consists of 14 residues. CDR3 DNA sequence: TGTGCCAGCAGTTGGGGGGGTGCGGACACTGAAGCTTTCTTT. This translates into CASSWGGADTEAFF.

The genes are TRBV6-2 or TRBV6-3 and TRBJ1-1; possible D gene TRBD1, 5 bases. V was shortened by 0 bases and J by 6 bases, with 11 bases between the two germline ends. Germline V gives CDR1 MNHEY, CDR2 SVGEGT. This CDR3 contains 14 residues. CDR3 amino acids: CASSYSAGLAEAFF. CDR3 bases: TGTGCCAGCAGTTACTCGGCAGGGTTGGCTGAAGCTTTCTTT.

This clonotype has at least ten counts. This chain links TRBV12-3 or TRBV12-4 with TRBJ2-7; tentatively, D is TRBD1 (6 bases). The CDR3 totals 14 residues. V lost 5 bases, J lost 3 bases, and 14 bases lay in between. The CDR3, as DNA: TGTGCCAGCAGTCCTAGACAGGCCCACTACGAGCAGTACTTC. Translating it yields CASSPRQAHYEQYF.

This clonotype was counted many times. The chain joins TRBV2 to TRBJ2-7; D is ambiguous. The CDR3 is made up of 13 amino acids. V was shortened by 3 bases and J by 4 bases, with 10 bases between the two germline ends. Germline CDR1 and CDR2: SNHLY and FYNNEI. The CDR3 reads CASSDGRPYEQYF. The CDR3 DNA sequence: TGTGCCAGCAGTGATGGGCGTCCTTACGAGCAGTACTTC.

About this clonotype: A much larger clone is a single base away; this may be a read error. The J gene is TRBJ2-2, the V gene TRBV7-2, with 9 bases aligning to TRBD2. The V gene end was trimmed by 6 bases and the J gene end by 5 bases; junction bases not matched to a gene: 16. CDR3 size: 18 residues. Germline assignment: CDR1 SGHTA and CDR2 FQGNSA. This chain's CDR3 is CASSSPRGGTSRTGELFF. Written as DNA, the CDR3 is TGTGCCAGCAGTTCCCCGCGGGGGGGGACTAGTAGAACCGGGGAGCTGTTTTTT.

This clonotype was picked up a small number of times. The chain links TRBV6-2 or TRBV6-3 to TRBJ2-2, with D tentatively TRBD2 (5 bases). The ends were cut back, 10 bases at V and 5 bases at J, with 20 bases in the middle. Per the germline V gene, CDR1 is MNHEY and CDR2 is SVGEGT. The CDR3 consists of 15 residues. DNA of the CDR3: TGTGCCACCATGTCCGCGGGCTGGAGGACCGGGGAGCTGTTTTTT. Amino acids: CATMSAGWRTGELFF.

This clonotype was observed at least ten times. V gene TRBV24-1 combines with J gene TRBJ1-1, with TRBD1 matching 9 bases. Germline V lookup: CDR1 KGHDR, CDR2 SFDVKD. The CDR3 contains 13 residues. The ends lost 7 bases at V and 1 base at J; junction bases unmatched: 0. This CDR3 is CATRDRGNTEAFF. CDR3 nucleotides: TGTGCCACCAGGGACAGGGGGAACACTGAAGCTTTCTTT.